These T cell receptor beta chains were read from a single sample in a study of blood T cell repertoires in COVID-19. Data came from immunoSEQ multiplex PCR; TCRdb stores just in-frame clones and leaves some out. The sample carries roughly 250,000 clones, roughly 84% recorded once. Material for sequencing was peripheral blood. These receptors were taken from a woman aged 40 to 55 who had recovered from COVID-19. Both conserved end residues are part of each CDR3. Each record gives: J gene, clone size, CDR3 length, V gene, D gene, CDR3 DNA, CDR3 protein. D genes are given only for firm matches. Expanded clones are given a class, and other clones once, few, many or no size at all.

>TRBJ2-6|-|19|TRBV19|-
TGTGCCAGTAGTCTCCCCCCCGGACAGGCTCGGGGGGGGGCCAACGTCCTGACTTTC
CASSLPPGQARGGANVLTF
>TRBJ1-1|-|16|TRBV27|-
TGTGCCAGCAGTTTAGACCCCCGGAGGGGAAACACTGAAGCTTTCTTT
CASSLDPRRGNTEAFF
>TRBJ2-1|-|16|TRBV4-3|-
TGCGCCAGCAGCCAAGTTGGAGGGGCTGGATACAATGAGCAGTTCTTC
CASSQVGGAGYNEQFF
>TRBJ1-3|few|17|TRBV18|TRBD1
TGTGCCAGCTCACCCCAGACAGGGGGCACCTCTGGAAACACCATATATTTT
CASSPQTGGTSGNTIYF
>TRBJ2-1|-|16|TRBV9|TRBD2
TGTGCCAGCAGCGTATCTGGCGGGGGGGCCGGGAATGAGCAGTTCTTC
CASSVSGGGAGNEQFF
>TRBJ2-6|-|17|TRBV11-3|TRBD1
TGTGCCAGCAGCTCCAGGGACAGAAGCTCTGGGGCCAACGTCCTGACTTTC
CASSSRDRSSGANVLTF
>TRBJ2-7|-|14|TRBV7-3|TRBD1
TGTGCCAGCAGGGGGGACAGCGTACCCTACGAGCAGTACTTC
CASRGDSVPYEQYF
>TRBJ1-5|-|16|TRBV7-9|-
TGTGCCAGCAGCATGGGCCGTCCGGATAGCAATCAGCCCCAGCATTTT
CASSMGRPDSNQPQHF
>TRBJ2-1|-|14|TRBV30|TRBD2
TGTGCCTGGAGTTCGGGACTAGCCCACACTGAGCAGTTCTTC
CAWSSGLAHTEQFF
>TRBJ1-2|once|13|TRBV19|TRBD1
TGTGCCAGTAGCCTCGGGACAGGGGTCGGCTACACCTTC
CASSLGTGVGYTF
>TRBJ2-7|-|15|TRBV5-1|TRBD2
TGCGCCAGCAGCCGGGCGATAGCGGGAGCCTACGAGCAGTACTTC
CASSRAIAGAYEQYF
>TRBJ1-5|-|13|TRBV30|-
TGTGCCTGGAGTGGACAGGACAATCAGCCCCAGCATTTT
CAWSGQDNQPQHF
>TRBJ2-7|-|16|TRBV5-1|TRBD1
TGCGCCAGCAGCTTGCCGGGACAGGGGGTAGCCTACGAGCAGTACTTC
CASSLPGQGVAYEQYF
>TRBJ1-3|-|15|TRBV3-1/TRBV3-2|-
TGTGCCAGCAGTAGAACCGGGGGGACTGGAAACACCATATATTTT
CASSRTGGTGNTIYF
>TRBJ1-4|once|14|TRBV6-6|-
TGTGCCAGCAGTTCCCCGGGGAATAATGAAAAACTGTTTTTT
CASSSPGNNEKLFF
>TRBJ2-7|-|14|TRBV28|-
-
CASTLGTGGPKQYF
>TRBJ2-1|-|15|TRBV7-6|TRBD2
TGTGCCAGCAGCGCGGCGGGAGGGTTTTACAATGAGCAGTTCTTC
CASSAAGGFYNEQFF
>TRBJ1-2|-|14|TRBV5-4|-
TGTGCCAGCAGCCGGGAATACGGTGAGGGAGGCTACACCTTC
CASSREYGEGGYTF
>TRBJ2-7|-|15|TRBV11-3|-
TGTGCCAGCAGCGACGGGACTGGGGGAGCCTACGAGCAGTACTTC
CASSDGTGGAYEQYF
>TRBJ2-3|-|16|TRBV10-3|TRBD2
TGTGCCATCAGTGAGGTTATAGCGGGAAGGACAGATACGCAGTATTTT
CAISEVIAGRTDTQYF
>TRBJ1-2|-|14|TRBV19|TRBD1
TGTGCCAGTAGTGCGACAGGGGTCAGCTATGGCTACACCTTC
CASSATGVSYGYTF
>TRBJ2-5|-|15|TRBV25-1|TRBD1
TGTGCCAGCAGTGGACTGGACAGGGTAGAAGAGACCCAGTACTTC
CASSGLDRVEETQYF
>TRBJ1-2|-|13|TRBV29-1|-
TGCAGCGTTGTACGGGGAGGGGAGTATGGCTACACCTTC
CSVVRGGEYGYTF
>TRBJ1-2|-|14|TRBV13|-
TGTGCCAGCAGCAAGGAAAGGGGTAACTATGGCTACACCTTC
CASSKERGNYGYTF
>TRBJ2-3|-|14|TRBV18|-
TGTGCCAGCTGCGACCAGGGGTGGACAGATACGCAGTATTTT
CASCDQGWTDTQYF
>TRBJ2-5|few|15|TRBV5-8|TRBD2
TGTGCCAGCGCCCGGGTGTTGGGGGGGAAAGAGACCCAGTACTTC
CASARVLGGKETQYF
>TRBJ2-2|once|15|TRBV7-2|TRBD2
TGTGCCAGCAGTACTAGCGGGGGGAACACCGGGGAGCTGTTTTTT
CASSTSGGNTGELFF
>TRBJ2-7|-|13|TRBV5-6|TRBD1
TGTGCCAGCAGCCGGGACAGAAAGTGGGAGCAGTACTTC
CASSRDRKWEQYF
>TRBJ1-6|-|17|TRBV25-1|TRBD1
TGTGCCAGCAGGTCCGGGACAGGGGGCTTCGATAATTCACCCCTCCACTTT
CASRSGTGGFDNSPLHF
>TRBJ1-4|-|15|TRBV13|-
TGTGCCAGCAGCGTGGGTGGGGGCACTAATGAAAAACTGTTTTTT
CASSVGGGTNEKLFF
>TRBJ1-2|-|13|TRBV6-5|-
TGTGCCAGCACCCCCAACGCGGGGTATGGCTACACCTTC
CASTPNAGYGYTF
>TRBJ1-2|once|14|TRBV11-3|-
TGTGCCAGCAGCTCGGGGGGGCACACGTATGGCTACACCTTC
CASSSGGHTYGYTF
>TRBJ1-3|-|17|TRBV3-1/TRBV3-2|-
TGTGCCAGCAGCCCATCCCGCGCCGTGACGGGGGGAAACACCATATATTTT
CASSPSRAVTGGNTIYF
>TRBJ2-2|-|15|TRBV19|-
TGTGCCAGTAGTCTCGGGACTCTTAACACCGGGGAGCTGTTTTTT
CASSLGTLNTGELFF
>TRBJ2-3|-|14|TRBV19|TRBD2
TGTGCCAGTAGAGCGGGAGAGTGGGGAGATACGCAGTATTTT
CASRAGEWGDTQYF
>TRBJ2-1|-|17|TRBV7-2|TRBD2
TGTGCCAGCAGCTCACTAGCGGGGGGCTTCTCCTACAATGAGCAGTTCTTC
CASSSLAGGFSYNEQFF
>TRBJ1-2|once|14|TRBV7-9|TRBD1
TGTGCCAGCAGCTTAGGGGAGGACAGGGAGGACTACACCTTC
CASSLGEDREDYTF
>TRBJ2-2|-|15|TRBV19|TRBD2
TGTGCCAGTAGTACCACTAGCGGGGTCCCCGGGGAGCTGTTTTTT
CASSTTSGVPGELFF
>TRBJ2-4|-|13|TRBV6-5|-
TGTGCCAGCAGCAAACAGGGTCGCGGCATTCAGTACTTC
CASSKQGRGIQYF
>TRBJ2-1|-|17|TRBV9|TRBD2
TGTGCCAGCAGCGCCTCCCCCGGACTAGCGGGGTACAATGAGCAGTTCTTC
CASSASPGLAGYNEQFF
>TRBJ2-3|-|15|TRBV9|-
TGTGCCAGCAGCCTGGGCCCCTTTAGCACAGATACGCAGTATTTT
CASSLGPFSTDTQYF
>TRBJ2-1|-|15|TRBV11-2|-
TGTGCCAGCAGCTTAGACGGAGGCGAGTACAATGAGCAGTTCTTC
CASSLDGGEYNEQFF
>TRBJ2-7|-|14|TRBV25-1|-
TGTGCCAGCAGTGAAGGGGGGATTCCCTACGAGCAGTACTTC
CASSEGGIPYEQYF
>TRBJ2-7|-|15|TRBV7-2|TRBD2
TGTGCCAGCAGCCGGAGTAGCGGGCCCGCCTACGAGCAGTACTTC
CASSRSSGPAYEQYF
>TRBJ1-2|once|14|TRBV5-4|-
TGTGCCAGCAGCGGACAGTGGACTAACTATGGCTACACCTTC
CASSGQWTNYGYTF
>TRBJ1-2|-|16|TRBV19|TRBD1
TGTGCCAGTAGTCCTCGGACAGGAGGGTTCAACTATGGCTACACCTTC
CASSPRTGGFNYGYTF
>TRBJ2-7|-|13|TRBV7-9|-
TGTGCCAGCAGCTTCGAGTTTTCCTACGAGCAGTACTTC
CASSFEFSYEQYF
>TRBJ2-5|-|12|TRBV6-2/TRBV6-3|-
TGTGCCAGCAGCCCCACAGAAGAGACCCAGTACTTC
CASSPTEETQYF
>TRBJ2-7|-|12|TRBV12-3/TRBV12-4|-
TGTGCCAGCAGACGGGAATCCTACGAGCAGTACTTC
CASRRESYEQYF
>TRBJ2-1|-|15|TRBV3-1/TRBV3-2|TRBD2
TGTGCCAGCAGCCGCCGACTAGCGGGAGCGATTGAGCAGTTCTTC
CASSRRLAGAIEQFF
>TRBJ1-5|-|15|TRBV2|-
TGTGCCAGCAGTGGTGCAGGGGCTGGCAATCAGCCCCAGCATTTT
CASSGAGAGNQPQHF
>TRBJ1-1|-|16|TRBV7-9|-
TGTGCCAGCAGCCTCCCTCCACAGACCATGAACACTGAAGCTTTCTTT
CASSLPPQTMNTEAFF
>TRBJ2-3|-|13|TRBV7-3|-
TGTGCCAGCAGCTCCCGTTACACAGATACGCAGTATTTT
CASSSRYTDTQYF
>TRBJ2-5|-|15|TRBV7-9|TRBD2
TGTGCCAGCAGCACGGCACTAGCGGCTAAAGAGACCCAGTACTTC
CASSTALAAKETQYF
>TRBJ2-3|-|16|TRBV7-3|TRBD1
TGTGCCAGCAGCCGACAGGGGACTTCTAGCACAGATACGCAGTATTTT
CASSRQGTSSTDTQYF
>TRBJ2-3|once|13|TRBV2|-
TGTGCCAGCAGTGAACAAGGGAGGAGTACGCAGTATTTT
CASSEQGRSTQYF
>TRBJ2-7|-|11|TRBV7-2|-
TGTGCCAGCAGCGCCTACTACGAGCAGTACTTC
CASSAYYEQYF